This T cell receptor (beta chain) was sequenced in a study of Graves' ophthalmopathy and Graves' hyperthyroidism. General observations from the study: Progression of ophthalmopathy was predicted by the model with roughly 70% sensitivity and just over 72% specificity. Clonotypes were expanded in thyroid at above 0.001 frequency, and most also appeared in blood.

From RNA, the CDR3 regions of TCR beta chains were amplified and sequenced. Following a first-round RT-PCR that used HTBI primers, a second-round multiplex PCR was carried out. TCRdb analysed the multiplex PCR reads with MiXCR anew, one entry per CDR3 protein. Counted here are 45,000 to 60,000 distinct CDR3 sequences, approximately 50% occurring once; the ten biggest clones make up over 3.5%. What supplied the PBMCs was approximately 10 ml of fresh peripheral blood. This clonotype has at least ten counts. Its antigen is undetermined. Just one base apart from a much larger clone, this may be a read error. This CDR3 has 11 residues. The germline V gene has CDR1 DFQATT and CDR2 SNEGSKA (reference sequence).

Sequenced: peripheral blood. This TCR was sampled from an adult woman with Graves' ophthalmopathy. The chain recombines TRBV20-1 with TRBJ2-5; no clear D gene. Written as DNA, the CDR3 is TGCAGTGCTAGAGTTCAAGAGACCCAGTGCTTC. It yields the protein CSARVQETQCF.